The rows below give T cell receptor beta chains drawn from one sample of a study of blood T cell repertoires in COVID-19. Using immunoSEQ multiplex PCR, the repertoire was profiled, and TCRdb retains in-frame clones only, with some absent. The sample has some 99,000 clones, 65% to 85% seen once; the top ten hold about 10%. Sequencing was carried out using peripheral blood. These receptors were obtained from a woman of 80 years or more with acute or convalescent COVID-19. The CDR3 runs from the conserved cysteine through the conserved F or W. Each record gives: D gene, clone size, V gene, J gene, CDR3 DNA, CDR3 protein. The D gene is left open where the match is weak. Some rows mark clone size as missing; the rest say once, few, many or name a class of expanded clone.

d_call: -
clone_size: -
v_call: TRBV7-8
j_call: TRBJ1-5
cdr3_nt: TGTGCCAGCAGCTCCAGGGGCAATCAGCCCCAGCATTTT
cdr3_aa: CASSSRGNQPQHF

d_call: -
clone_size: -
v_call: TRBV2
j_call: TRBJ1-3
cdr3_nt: TGTGCCAGCAGCCTTGACAAAAGCTCTGGAAACACCATATATTTT
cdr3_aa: CASSLDKSSGNTIYF

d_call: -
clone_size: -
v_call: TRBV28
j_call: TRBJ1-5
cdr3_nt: TGTGCCAGCAGCCCTTGGGATCTGGTAGGGGATCAGCCCCAGCATTTT
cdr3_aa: CASSPWDLVGDQPQHF

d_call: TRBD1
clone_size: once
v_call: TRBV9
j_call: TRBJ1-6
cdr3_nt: TGTGCCAGCAGCGAAACAGGGGGCGTCAATTCACCCCTCCACTTT
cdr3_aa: CASSETGGVNSPLHF

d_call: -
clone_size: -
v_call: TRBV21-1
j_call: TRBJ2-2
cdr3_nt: TGTGCCAGCAACCGATCGACAGGGAGGAGAAACACCGGGGAGCTGTTTTTT
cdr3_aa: CASNRSTGRRNTGELFF

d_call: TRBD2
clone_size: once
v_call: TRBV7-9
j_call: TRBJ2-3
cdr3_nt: TGTGCCGGAGGAGCGGGGGTTACCACAGATACGCAGTATTTT
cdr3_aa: CAGGAGVTTDTQYF

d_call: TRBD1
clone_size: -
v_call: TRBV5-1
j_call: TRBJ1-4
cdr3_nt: TGCGCCAGCAGCGCAGGGGGGACGGGGGAAAAACTGTTTTTT
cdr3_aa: CASSAGGTGEKLFF

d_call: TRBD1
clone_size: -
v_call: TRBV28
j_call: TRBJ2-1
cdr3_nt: TGTGCCAGCAGTTTTGGACCGGGACAGGTTACAATTGAGCAGTTCTTC
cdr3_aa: CASSFGPGQVTIEQFF

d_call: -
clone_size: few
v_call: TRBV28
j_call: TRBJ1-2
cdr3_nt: TGTGCCAGCAGCCTCCCCAGCAGGGTTGGCTACACCTTC
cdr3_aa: CASSLPSRVGYTF

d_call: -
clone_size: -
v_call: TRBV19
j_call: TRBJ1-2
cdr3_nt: TGTGCCAGTAGTATTTGGGGGCATGGCTACACCTTC
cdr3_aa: CASSIWGHGYTF

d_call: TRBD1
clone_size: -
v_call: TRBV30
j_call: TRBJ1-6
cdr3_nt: TGTGCCTGGGACAGGGGGAATTCACCCCTCCACTTT
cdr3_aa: CAWDRGNSPLHF

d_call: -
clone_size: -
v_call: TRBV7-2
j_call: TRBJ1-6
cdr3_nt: TGTGCCAGCAGCTTAAAGGGAACAGGATCACCCCTCCACTTT
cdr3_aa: CASSLKGTGSPLHF

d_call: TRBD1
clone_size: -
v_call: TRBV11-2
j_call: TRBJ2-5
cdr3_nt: TGTGCCAGCAGCTTCTACAGGGGGCGAGGGGAGACCCAGTACTTC
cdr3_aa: CASSFYRGRGETQYF

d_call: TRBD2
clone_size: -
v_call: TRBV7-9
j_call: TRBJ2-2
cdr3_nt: TGTGCCAGCAGCCGGACTAGCGGGGGGGCGAACACCGGGGAGCTGTTTTTT
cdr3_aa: CASSRTSGGANTGELFF

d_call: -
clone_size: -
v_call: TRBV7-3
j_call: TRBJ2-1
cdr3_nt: TGTGCCAGCAGCTTAAGAGGGCCGCCCTACAATGAGCAGTTCTTC
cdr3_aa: CASSLRGPPYNEQFF

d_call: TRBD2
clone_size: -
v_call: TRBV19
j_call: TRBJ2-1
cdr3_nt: TGTGCCAGTAGTGGGGTAGCGGGGGGGCTGAATGAGCAGTTCTTC
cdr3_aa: CASSGVAGGLNEQFF

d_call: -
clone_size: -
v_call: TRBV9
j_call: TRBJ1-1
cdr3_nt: TGTGCCAGCAGCATTCGGACAGATCACACTGAAGCTTTCTTT
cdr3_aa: CASSIRTDHTEAFF

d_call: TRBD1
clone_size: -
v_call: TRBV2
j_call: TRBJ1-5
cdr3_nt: TGTGCCAGCAGTGAAGGGACAGGGGTTCAGCCCCAGCATTTT
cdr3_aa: CASSEGTGVQPQHF

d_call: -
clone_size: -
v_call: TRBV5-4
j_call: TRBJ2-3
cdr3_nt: TGTGCCAGCAGCTTAGGGCGGGGGCCAACCACAGATACGCAGTATTTT
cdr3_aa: CASSLGRGPTTDTQYF

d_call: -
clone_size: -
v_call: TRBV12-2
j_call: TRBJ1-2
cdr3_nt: TGTGCAAGTCGCTTAGCGCGCGTGGGGGCCGGCTATGGCTACACCTTC
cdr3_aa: CASRLARVGAGYGYTF

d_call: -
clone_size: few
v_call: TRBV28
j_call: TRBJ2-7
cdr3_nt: TGTGCCAGCAGTGGGACACCCGACTACGAGCAGTACTTC
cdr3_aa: CASSGTPDYEQYF

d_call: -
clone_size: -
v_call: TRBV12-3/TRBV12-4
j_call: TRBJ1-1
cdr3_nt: TGTGCCAGCAGTTTTTCGTACACTGAAGCTTTCTTT
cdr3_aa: CASSFSYTEAFF

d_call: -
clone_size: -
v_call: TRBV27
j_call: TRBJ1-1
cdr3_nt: TGTGCCAGCAGTTTATCGAGGAACACTGAAGCTTTCTTT
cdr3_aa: CASSLSRNTEAFF

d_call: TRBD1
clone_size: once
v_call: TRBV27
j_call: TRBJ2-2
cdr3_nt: TGTGCCAGCAGGGTTGCGGGACAGGGGGCCACCGGGGAGCTGTTTTTT
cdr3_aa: CASRVAGQGATGELFF

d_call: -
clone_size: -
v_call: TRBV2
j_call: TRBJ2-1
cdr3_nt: TGTGCCAGCAGTAGTAGGCAGGGTAATGAGCAGTTCTTC
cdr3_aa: CASSSRQGNEQFF

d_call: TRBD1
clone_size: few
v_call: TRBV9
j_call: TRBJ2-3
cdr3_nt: TGTGCCAGCAGTGGGGGGACAGGGGGCAGAGATACGCAGTATTTT
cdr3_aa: CASSGGTGGRDTQYF

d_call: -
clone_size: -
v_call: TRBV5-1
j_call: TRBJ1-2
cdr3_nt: TGCGCCAGCAGCAGGGACGGGGGACCTTTTGGCTACACCTTC
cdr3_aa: CASSRDGGPFGYTF

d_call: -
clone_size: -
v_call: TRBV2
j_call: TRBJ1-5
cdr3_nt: TGTGCCAGCAGTGAAGCGCGGGGAAACAATCAGCCCCAGCATTTT
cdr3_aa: CASSEARGNNQPQHF

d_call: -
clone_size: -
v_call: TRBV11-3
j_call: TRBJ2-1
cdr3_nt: TGTGCCAGCAGCTTAGGGGGGGGCTATGAGCAGTTCTTC
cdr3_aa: CASSLGGGYEQFF

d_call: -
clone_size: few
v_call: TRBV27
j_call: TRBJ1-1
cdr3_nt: TGTGCCAGCAGTAAAATGGAGTCGGCTGAAGCTTTCTTT
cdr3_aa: CASSKMESAEAFF

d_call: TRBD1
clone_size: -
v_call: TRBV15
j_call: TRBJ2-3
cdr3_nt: TGTGCCACCAGCAGGGTGACAGGGAGTAGAACAGATACGCAGTATTTT
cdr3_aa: CATSRVTGSRTDTQYF

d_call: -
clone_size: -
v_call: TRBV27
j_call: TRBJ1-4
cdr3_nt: TGTGCCAGCAGGAGTAATGAAAAACTGTTTTTT
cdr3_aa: CASRSNEKLFF

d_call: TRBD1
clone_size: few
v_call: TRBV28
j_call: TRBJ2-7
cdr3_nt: TGTGCCAGCAGCCGACGGACAGGGGTCCACGAGCAGTACTTC
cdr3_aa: CASSRRTGVHEQYF

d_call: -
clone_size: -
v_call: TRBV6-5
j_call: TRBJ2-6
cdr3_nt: TGTGCCAGCAGTAGAGGCCTGTCTGGGGCCAACGTCCTGACTTTC
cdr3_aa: CASSRGLSGANVLTF

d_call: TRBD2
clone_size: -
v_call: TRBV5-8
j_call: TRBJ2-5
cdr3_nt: TGTGCCAGCAGCTTGGGTCTGCGGGGGGGCGTAGAGACCCAGTACTTC
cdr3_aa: CASSLGLRGGVETQYF

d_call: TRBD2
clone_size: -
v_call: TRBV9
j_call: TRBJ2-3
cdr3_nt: TGTGCCAGCTCGATAGCGGGGGGGCCGGAGGGCACAGATACGCAGTATTTT
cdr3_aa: CASSIAGGPEGTDTQYF

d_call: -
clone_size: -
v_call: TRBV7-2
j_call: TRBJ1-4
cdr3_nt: TGTGCCAGCAGCTCCGGGATTAGGCGGACGGATGAAAAACTGTTTTTT
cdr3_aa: CASSSGIRRTDEKLFF

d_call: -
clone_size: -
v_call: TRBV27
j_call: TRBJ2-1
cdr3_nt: TGTGCCAGCAGTTATTCCGGGACAGGGGTGGAAAGGGGTGGGCTAGCGGGGTACAATGAGCAGTTCTTC
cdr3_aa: CASSYSGTGVERGGLAGYNEQFF

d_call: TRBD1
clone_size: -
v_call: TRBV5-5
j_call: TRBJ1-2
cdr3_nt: TGTGCCAGCAGCATCCTAGACAGGGCCTATGGCTACACCTTC
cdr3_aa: CASSILDRAYGYTF